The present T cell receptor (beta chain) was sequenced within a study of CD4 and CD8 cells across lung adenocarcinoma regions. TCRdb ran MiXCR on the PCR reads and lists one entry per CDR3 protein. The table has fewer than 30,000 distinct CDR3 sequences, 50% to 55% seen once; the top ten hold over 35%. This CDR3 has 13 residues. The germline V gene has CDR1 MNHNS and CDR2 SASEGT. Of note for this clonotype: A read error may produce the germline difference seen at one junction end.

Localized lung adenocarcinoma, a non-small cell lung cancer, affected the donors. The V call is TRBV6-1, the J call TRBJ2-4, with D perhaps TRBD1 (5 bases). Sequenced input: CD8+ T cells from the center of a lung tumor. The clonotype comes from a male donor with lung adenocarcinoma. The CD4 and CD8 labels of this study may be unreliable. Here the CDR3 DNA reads TGTGCCAGGGGGCTACGGGCCACAGACATGCAGTATTTC. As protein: CARGLRATDMQYF.